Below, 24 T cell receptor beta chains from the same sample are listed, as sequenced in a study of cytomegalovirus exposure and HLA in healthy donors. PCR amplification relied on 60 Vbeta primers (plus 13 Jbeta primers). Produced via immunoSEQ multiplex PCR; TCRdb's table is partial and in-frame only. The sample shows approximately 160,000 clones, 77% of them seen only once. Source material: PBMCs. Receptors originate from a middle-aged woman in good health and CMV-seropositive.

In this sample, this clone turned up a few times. DNA of the CDR3: TGTGCCAGCAGCCAAGGGGTGAACACTGAAGCTTTCTTT. Its translation: CASSQGVNTEAFF. The chain uses TRBV6-5 and TRBJ1-1; D is possibly TRBD1 (5 bases). The CDR3 has 13 amino acids. Trimming pared 6 bases from V and 0 bases from J, leaving 8 bases between. Germline lookup yields CDR1 MNHEY and CDR2 SVGAGI.

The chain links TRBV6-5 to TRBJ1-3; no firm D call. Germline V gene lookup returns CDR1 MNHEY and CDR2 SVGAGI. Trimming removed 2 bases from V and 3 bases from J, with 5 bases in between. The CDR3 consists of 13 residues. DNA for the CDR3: TGTGCCAGCAGTTACGAGGTTGGAAACACCATATATTTT. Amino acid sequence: CASSYEVGNTIYF.

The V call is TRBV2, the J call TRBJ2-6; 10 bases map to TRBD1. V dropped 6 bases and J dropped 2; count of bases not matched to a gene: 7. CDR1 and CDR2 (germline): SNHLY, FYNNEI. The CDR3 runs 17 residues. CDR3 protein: CASRVGQGKAGANVLTF. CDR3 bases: TGTGCCAGCAGGGTGGGACAGGGGAAGGCTGGGGCCAACGTCCTGACTTTC.

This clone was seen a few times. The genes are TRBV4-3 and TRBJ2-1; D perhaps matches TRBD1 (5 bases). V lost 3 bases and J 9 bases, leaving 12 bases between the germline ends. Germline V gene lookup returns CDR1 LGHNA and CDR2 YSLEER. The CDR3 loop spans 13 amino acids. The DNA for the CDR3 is TGCGCCAGCAGCCAGGCAGGGTTCGGTGAGCAGTTCTTC. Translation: CASSQAGFGEQFF.

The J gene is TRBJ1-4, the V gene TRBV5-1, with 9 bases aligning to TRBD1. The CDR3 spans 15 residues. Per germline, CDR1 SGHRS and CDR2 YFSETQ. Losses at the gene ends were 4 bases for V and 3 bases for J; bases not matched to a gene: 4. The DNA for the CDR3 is TGCGCCAGCAGCATAGGGACAGGGCCTAATGAAAAACTGTTTTTT. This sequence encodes CASSIGTGPNEKLFF.

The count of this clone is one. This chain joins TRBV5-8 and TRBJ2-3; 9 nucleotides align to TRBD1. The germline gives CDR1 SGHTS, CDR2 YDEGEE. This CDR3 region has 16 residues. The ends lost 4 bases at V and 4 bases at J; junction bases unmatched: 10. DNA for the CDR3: TGTGCCAGCAGCCTTGCTTTGGGACAGGGAGCAGATACGCAGTATTTT. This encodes CASSLALGQGADTQYF.

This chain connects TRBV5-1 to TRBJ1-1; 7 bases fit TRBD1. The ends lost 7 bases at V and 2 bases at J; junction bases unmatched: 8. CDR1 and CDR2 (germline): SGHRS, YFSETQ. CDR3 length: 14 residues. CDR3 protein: CASGSQGGNTEAFF. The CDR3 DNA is TGCGCCAGCGGTTCCCAGGGGGGCAACACTGAAGCTTTCTTT.

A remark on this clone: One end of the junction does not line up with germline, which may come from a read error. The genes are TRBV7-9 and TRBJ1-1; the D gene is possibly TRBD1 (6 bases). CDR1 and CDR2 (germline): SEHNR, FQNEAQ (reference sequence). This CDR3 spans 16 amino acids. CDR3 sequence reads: CSSSLPPGGAHDEAFF. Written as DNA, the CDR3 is TGTTCCAGCAGCTTACCCCCGGGGGGGGCCCATGATGAAGCTTTCTTT.

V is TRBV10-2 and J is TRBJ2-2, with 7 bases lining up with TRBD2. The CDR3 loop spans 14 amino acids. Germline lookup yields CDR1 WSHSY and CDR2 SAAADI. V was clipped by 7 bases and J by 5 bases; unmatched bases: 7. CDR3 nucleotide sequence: TGCGCCAGCATTTCGGGAGGTCGGACCGGGGAGCTGTTTTTT. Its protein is CASISGGRTGELFF.

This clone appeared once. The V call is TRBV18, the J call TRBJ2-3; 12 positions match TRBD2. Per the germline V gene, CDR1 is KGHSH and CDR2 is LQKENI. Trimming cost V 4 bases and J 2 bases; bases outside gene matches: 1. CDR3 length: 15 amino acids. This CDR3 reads CASSRLAGATDTQYF. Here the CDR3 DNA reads TGTGCCAGCTCACGACTAGCGGGGGCCACAGATACGCAGTATTTT.

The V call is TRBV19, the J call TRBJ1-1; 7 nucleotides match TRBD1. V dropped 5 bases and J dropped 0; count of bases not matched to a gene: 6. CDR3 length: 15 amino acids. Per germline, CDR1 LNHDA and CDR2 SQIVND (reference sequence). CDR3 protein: CASSSRDRLNTEAFF. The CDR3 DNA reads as TGTGCCAGTAGTTCCCGGGACAGACTGAACACTGAAGCTTTCTTT.

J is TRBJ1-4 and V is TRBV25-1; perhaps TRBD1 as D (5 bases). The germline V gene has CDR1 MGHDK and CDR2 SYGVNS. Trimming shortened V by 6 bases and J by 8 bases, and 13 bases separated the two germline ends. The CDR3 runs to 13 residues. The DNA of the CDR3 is TGTGCCAGCAGGGGGCCACTGGGGGAAAAACTGTTTTTT. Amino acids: CASRGPLGEKLFF.

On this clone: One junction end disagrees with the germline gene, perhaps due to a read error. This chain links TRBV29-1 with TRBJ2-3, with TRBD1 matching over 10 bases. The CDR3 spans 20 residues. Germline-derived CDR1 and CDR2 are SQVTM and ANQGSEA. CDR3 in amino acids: CSVEDPSGTGAPSYTDTQYF. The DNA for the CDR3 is TGCAGCGTAGAAGACCCGTCCGGGACAGGGGCGCCTTCTTACACAGATACGCAGTATTTT.

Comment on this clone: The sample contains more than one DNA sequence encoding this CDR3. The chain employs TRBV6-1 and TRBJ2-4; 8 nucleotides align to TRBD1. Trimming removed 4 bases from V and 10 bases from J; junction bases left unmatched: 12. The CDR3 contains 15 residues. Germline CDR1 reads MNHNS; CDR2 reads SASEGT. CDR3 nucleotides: TGTGCCAGCAGTGTCGCAGGGGGCGCATGGTCAATTCAGTACTTC. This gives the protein CASSVAGGAWSIQYF.

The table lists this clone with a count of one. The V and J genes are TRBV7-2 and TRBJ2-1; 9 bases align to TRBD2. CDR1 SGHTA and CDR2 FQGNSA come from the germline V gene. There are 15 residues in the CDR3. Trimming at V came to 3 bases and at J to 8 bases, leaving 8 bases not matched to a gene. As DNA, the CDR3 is TGTGCCAGCAGCTTGCTAAGCGGGGGGCTGGATGAGCAGTTCTTC. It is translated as CASSLLSGGLDEQFF. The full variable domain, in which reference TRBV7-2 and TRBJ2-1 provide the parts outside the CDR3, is GAGVSQSPSNKVTEKGKDVELRCDPISGHTALYWYRQSLGQGLEFLIYFQGNSAPDKSGLPSDRFSAERTGGSVSTLTIQRTQQEDSAVYLCASSLLSGGLDEQFFGPGTRLTVL.

CDR3 loop: CSVADRQDYNEQFF. CDR3 in DNA: TGCAGCGTCGCTGACAGGCAAGACTACAATGAGCAGTTCTTC. The rearrangement uses TRBV29-1 and TRBJ2-1; perhaps TRBD1 as D (6 bases). Germline CDR1 SQVTM, CDR2 ANQGSEA. CDR3 length equals 14 residues. The V end was cut by 6 bases, the J end by 3 bases, with 15 bases between.

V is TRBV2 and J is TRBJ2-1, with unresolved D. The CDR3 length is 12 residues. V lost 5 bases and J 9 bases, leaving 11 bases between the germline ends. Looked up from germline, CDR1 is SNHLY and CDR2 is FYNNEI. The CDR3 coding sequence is TGTGCCAGCAGTTACACTCCGGGTGAGCAGTTCTTC. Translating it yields CASSYTPGEQFF.

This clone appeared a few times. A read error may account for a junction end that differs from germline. CDR3 sequence: CAWSDGVWAF. The CDR3 bases are TGTGCCTGGAGTGACGGGGTTTGGGCCTTC. V usage is TRBV30 and J usage is TRBJ1-2, with no clear D. The CDR3 is made up of 10 amino acids. CDR1 is GTSNPN and CDR2 is SVGIG in the germline V gene (reference sequence).

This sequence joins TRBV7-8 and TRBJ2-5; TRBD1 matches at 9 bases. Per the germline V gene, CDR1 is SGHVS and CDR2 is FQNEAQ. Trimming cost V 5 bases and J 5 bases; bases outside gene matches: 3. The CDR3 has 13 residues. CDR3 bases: TGTGCCAGCAGCCCGGGACAGGGCGAGACCCAGTACTTC. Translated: CASSPGQGETQYF.

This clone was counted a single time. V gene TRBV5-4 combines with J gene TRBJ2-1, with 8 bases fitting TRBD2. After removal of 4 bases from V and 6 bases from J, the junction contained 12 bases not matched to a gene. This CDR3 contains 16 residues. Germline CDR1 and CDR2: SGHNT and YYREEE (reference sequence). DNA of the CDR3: TGTGCCAGCAGCCCCGGGGGGACTAGGTGGGGCAATGAGCAGTTCTTC. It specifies CASSPGGTRWGNEQFF.

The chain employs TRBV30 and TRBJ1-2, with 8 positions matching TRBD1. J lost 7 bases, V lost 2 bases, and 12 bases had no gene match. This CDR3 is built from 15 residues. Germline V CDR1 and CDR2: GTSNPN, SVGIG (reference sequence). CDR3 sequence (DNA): TGTGCCTGGAGTCATTTGGGCCGCAGGGGGCCTGGCTACACCTTC. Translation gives CAWSHLGRRGPGYTF.

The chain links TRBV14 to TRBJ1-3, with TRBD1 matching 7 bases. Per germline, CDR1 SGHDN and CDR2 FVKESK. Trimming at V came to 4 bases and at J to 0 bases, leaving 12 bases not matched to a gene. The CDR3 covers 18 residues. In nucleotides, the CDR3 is TGTGCCAGCAGCCGGGACAGTCAACTATTCTACTCTGGAAACACCATATATTTT. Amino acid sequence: CASSRDSQLFYSGNTIYF.

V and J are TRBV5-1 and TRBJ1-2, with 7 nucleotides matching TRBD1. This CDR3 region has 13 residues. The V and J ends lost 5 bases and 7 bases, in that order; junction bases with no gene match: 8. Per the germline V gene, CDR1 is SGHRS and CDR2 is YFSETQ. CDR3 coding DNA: TGCGCCAGCAGTTTCTCAGGGGGAGGTGGCTACACCTTC. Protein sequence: CASSFSGGGGYTF. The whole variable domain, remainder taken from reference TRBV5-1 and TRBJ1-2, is KAGVTQTPRYLIKTRGQQVTLSCSPISGHRSVSWYQQTPGQGLQFLFEYFSETQRNKGNFPGRFSGRQFSNSRSEMNVSTLELGDSALYLCASSFSGGGGYTFGSGTRLTVV.

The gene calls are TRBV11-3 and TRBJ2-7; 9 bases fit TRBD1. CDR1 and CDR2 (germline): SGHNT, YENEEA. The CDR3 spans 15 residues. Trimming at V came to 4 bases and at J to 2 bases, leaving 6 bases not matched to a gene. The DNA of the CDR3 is TGTGCCAGCAGCTCCGAGACAGGGGGGACCTACGAGCAGTACTTC. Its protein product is CASSSETGGTYEQYF.